The rows below give T cell receptor beta chains drawn from one sample of a study of T-cell reconstitution after alpha-beta-depleted transplantation in children. Each CDR3 protein gets one entry after TCRdb re-called the PCR reads with MiXCR. The sample has about 600,000 distinct CDR3 sequences; 10% to 15% are singletons. The sequenced sample was PBMCs, mostly from graft donor cells, obtained 360 days after TCRalphabeta/CD19-depleted stem cell transplant. The receptors come from a male patient younger than 18 who had a stem cell transplant for acute myeloid leukemia, so the T cells may come from the graft donor. Each CDR3 is given with its conserved first and last residue. The order of the fields is V gene, CDR3 length, D gene, J gene, clone size, CDR3 protein, CDR3 DNA. The D gene is left open where the match is weak. Rows give clone size only sometimes, using once, few, many, or a class for an expanded clone.

>TRBV29-1|12|NA|TRBJ2-7|NA
CSVSGDSYEQYF
TGCAGCGTTTCGGGGGACTCCTACGAGCAGTACTTC
>TRBV12-3/TRBV12-4|14|NA|TRBJ2-3|few
CASSHAAGTDTQYF
TGTGCCAGCAGTCACGCGGCTGGCACAGATACGCAGTATTTT
>TRBV7-2|17|TRBD1|TRBJ1-5|few
CASSLGRGPHSNQPQHF
TGTGCCAGCAGCTTAGGCAGGGGGCCACATAGCAATCAGCCCCAGCATTTT
>TRBV12-3/TRBV12-4|15|NA|TRBJ2-7|NA
CASSFGGASSYEQYF
TGTGCCAGCAGTTTTGGGGGCGCCTCCTCCTACGAGCAGTACTTC
>TRBV18|14|NA|TRBJ2-7|NA
CASSPPSTWGEQYF
TGTGCCAGCTCACCACCGAGCACCTGGGGCGAGCAGTACTTC
>TRBV28|14|NA|TRBJ2-7|many
CASSLPTGAYEQYF
TGTGCCAGCAGTTTACCCACTGGAGCCTACGAGCAGTACTTC
>TRBV20-1|17|NA|TRBJ2-1|few
CSARIMGPGSRGDEQFF
TGCAGTGCTAGAATCATGGGCCCGGGATCCCGTGGGGATGAGCAGTTCTTC
>TRBV6-2/TRBV6-3|19|TRBD2|TRBJ2-7|many
CASSYWPGLASSKNYEQYF
TGTGCCAGCAGTTACTGGCCGGGACTAGCGTCAAGTAAGAACTACGAGCAGTACTTC
>TRBV29-1|17|TRBD1|TRBJ1-2|NA
CSVRFRTIWTGIYGYTF
TGCAGCGTCCGATTTAGAACGATTTGGACAGGCATCTATGGCTACACCTTC
>TRBV28|18|TRBD1|TRBJ1-5|few
CASSPYPRDRGSNQPQHF
TGTGCCAGCAGTCCCTACCCCAGGGACAGGGGAAGCAATCAGCCCCAGCATTTT
>TRBV28|14|NA|TRBJ2-7|NA
CASSFPGTYNEQYF
TGTGCCAGCAGTTTCCCGGGGACCTACAATGAGCAGTACTTC
>TRBV27|13|NA|TRBJ2-2|many
CASSLPNTGELFF
TGTGCCAGCAGTTTACCAAACACCGGGGAGCTGTTTTTT
>TRBV28|12|NA|TRBJ1-2|NA
CASSEGTYGYTF
TGTGCCAGCAGTGAGGGTACCTATGGCTACACCTTC
>TRBV24-1|20|NA|TRBJ2-7|many
CATSDPSDWAGTRRTYEQYF
TGTGCCACCAGTGATCCGTCCGATTGGGCCGGGACACGGAGGACCTACGAGCAGTACTTC
>TRBV5-1|15|TRBD1|TRBJ2-5|few
CASSLGQGRGETQYF
TGCGCCAGCAGCTTAGGACAGGGAAGGGGAGAGACCCAGTACTTC
>TRBV24-1|13|NA|TRBJ2-5|NA
CATRATGLGTQYF
TGTGCCACCAGAGCGACAGGACTAGGGACCCAGTACTTC